This T cell receptor beta chain emerged from a study of blood T cells in healthy people across ages. The use of a sample-barcoded 5' primer and a J-beta primer mix characterized a second PCR of 7 to 11 cycles. TCRdb reprocessed the 5' RACE reads with MiXCR, giving one entry per CDR3 protein. This sample has roughly 1,500,000 distinct CDR3 sequences, with approximately 42% found just once. General observations from the study: The long-lived group displayed more naive CD4+ cells, plus higher diversity, than the aged donors did. Naive T cell percentage by flow cytometry tracked strongly with beta diversity. Changes seen in expanded clonotypes were possibly confounded by donor CMV status left unknown.

The V gene's germline CDR1 is MGHDK and CDR2 SYGVNS. The V gene lost 5 bases and the J gene lost 3 bases, with 14 bases spanning the gap. This CDR3 spans 14 amino acids. This clonotype was counted only a few times. Its cognate antigen is unknown. This clonotype originated in a woman between 18 and 30 years old in good health. Specimen: blood. V and J are TRBV25-1 and TRBJ2-7; weak D call: TRBD1 (6 bases). The CDR3, as DNA: TGTGCCAGCAGTAGAACAGGGTCCCTCTACGAGCAGTACTTC. Translated, it gives CASSRTGSLYEQYF.